Listed here are 17 T cell receptor beta chains from one sample, sequenced in a study of spatial heterogeneity in lung cancer. Study results and caveats: One measure, the expanded intratumoral alpha and beta TCR count, tracked tumor mutation counts.

The antigens for these receptors are not known. TCRdb reprocessed the 5' RACE reads with MiXCR, giving one entry per CDR3 protein. The sample shows around 100,000 distinct CDR3 sequences, 3.5% to 5% of them seen only once. Documented time point: sample taken at primary tumor resection. The sample in question was lung tumor tissue, obtained at surgery. The receptors derive from a male donor with early-stage non-small cell lung cancer.

This clonotype came up many times. The rearrangement joins TRBV29-1 to TRBJ2-3, with D perhaps TRBD2 (6 bases). The CDR3 length is 12 residues. Germline assignment: CDR1 SQVTM and CDR2 ANQGSEA. Trimming stripped 3 bases from V and 6 bases from J, with 10 bases between. DNA for the CDR3: TGCAGCGTTGACGCGGCGGGGGATACGCAGTATTTT. This codes for CSVDAAGDTQYF.

This clonotype was recorded many times. The chain is built from TRBV3-1 and TRBJ1-1, with D hard to call. The CDR3 totals 12 residues. Trimming cost V 1 base and J 7 bases, with 7 bases left between them. Germline V CDR1 and CDR2: LGHDT, YNNKEL (reference sequence). CDR3 sequence: CASSQGSREAFF. In nucleotides, the CDR3 is TGTGCCAGCAGCCAAGGCAGCCGTGAAGCTTTCTTT.

With regard to this clonotype: Germline and junction disagree at one end, which may indicate a read error. The chain recombines TRBV6-2 or TRBV6-3 with TRBJ2-5; no definite D call. Germline CDR1 reads MNHEY; CDR2 reads SVGEGT. The CDR3 spans 14 residues. The CDR3 here is CASRPNLFQETLYF. CDR3 in DNA: TGTGCCAGCAGGCCCAACTTGTTTCAAGAGACCCTGTACTTC.

V gene TRBV4-1 combines with J gene TRBJ2-1; 9 bases are a match to TRBD1. Per germline, CDR1 MGHRA and CDR2 YSYEKL. The CDR3 length is 15 residues. With V trimmed by 4 bases and J by 5 bases, 6 bases remained unmatched. The CDR3 is CASSPGTGNNNEQFF. The CDR3 region has the DNA TGCGCCAGCAGCCCGGGGACAGGGAACAACAATGAGCAGTTCTTC.

This clonotype showed up many times. This chain connects TRBV28 to TRBJ1-3, with D possibly TRBD1 on 6 matching bases. The V end was cut by 5 bases, the J end by 0 bases, with 11 bases between. Germline CDR1 reads MDHEN; CDR2 reads SYDVKM. This CDR3 spans 15 amino acids. The CDR3 region has the DNA TGTGCCAGCAGTCCACAGGGCTACTCTGGAAACACCATATATTTT. This codes for CASSPQGYSGNTIYF.

This clonotype was counted at least ten times. The chain employs TRBV9 and TRBJ2-2; D might be TRBD2 (5 bases). V shed 4 bases and J shed 3 bases, with 13 bases lying between them. CDR1 and CDR2 (germline): SGDLS, YYNGEE. This CDR3 is 15 amino acids long. The CDR3 reads CASSRASPYTGELFF. As DNA, the CDR3 is TGTGCCAGCAGCAGGGCTAGCCCATACACCGGGGAGCTGTTTTTT.

This clonotype was picked up many times. The chain links TRBV2 to TRBJ2-3, with 7 bases lining up with TRBD1. The CDR3 is made up of 13 amino acids. Germline V gives CDR1 SNHLY, CDR2 FYNNEI. The junction had 3 bases not matched to a gene; V was cut back by 5 bases and J by 4 bases. For the CDR3, the DNA is TGTGCCAGCAGTAGACAGGGCCCAGATACGCAGTATTTT. Protein: CASSRQGPDTQYF.

This clonotype was found many times. The rearrangement links TRBV5-1 to TRBJ2-3; 7 bases are shared with TRBD1. The V gene's germline CDR1 is SGHRS and CDR2 YFSETQ. This CDR3 comprises 14 residues. The trim removed 6 bases at V and 2 bases at J, leaving 6 bases unmatched. The CDR3 is CASKKGAFTDTQYF. The CDR3 DNA reads as TGCGCCAGCAAAAAGGGGGCTTTCACAGATACGCAGTATTTT.

This clonotype was picked up many times. The chain employs TRBV7-9 and TRBJ1-2; D unclear. Germline V gives CDR1 SEHNR, CDR2 FQNEAQ (reference sequence). CDR3 length: 14 amino acids. The germline V and J ends were trimmed by 1 base and 1 base, with 7 bases remaining between them. The CDR3 loop is CASSLVSLNYGYTF. The CDR3 nucleotides read TGTGCCAGCAGCTTAGTATCCCTTAACTATGGCTACACCTTC.

This clonotype was observed at least ten times. This chain's CDR3 is CASSQGQNYNSPLHF. The CDR3 bases are TGCGCCAGCAGCCAAGGACAGAACTATAATTCACCCCTCCACTTT. The V gene is TRBV4-1, the J gene TRBJ1-6, with D perhaps matching TRBD1 (5 bases). The CDR3 is 15 amino acids. Germline lookup yields CDR1 MGHRA and CDR2 YSYEKL. V gave up 1 base and J gave up 3 bases, with 7 bases separating them.

This clonotype occurred many times. The chain is built from TRBV10-2 and TRBJ1-2; 7 bases agree with TRBD1. The germline V gene has CDR1 WSHSY and CDR2 SAAADI. Trimming cost V 8 bases and J 5 bases; bases outside gene matches: 11. This CDR3 contains 14 residues. CDR3: CASRQGSAKYGYTF. As DNA, the CDR3 is TGCGCCAGCCGACAGGGCTCCGCGAAGTATGGCTACACCTTC.

This clonotype qualifies as medium-sized. CDR3 residues: CASSELDSSGGDEQYF. DNA of the CDR3: TGTGCCAGCAGTGAGCTGGATTCGTCAGGAGGGGACGAGCAGTACTTC. J is TRBJ2-7 and V is TRBV2, with TRBD2 as a possible D gene (6 bases). V lost 3 bases and J 5 bases, leaving 20 bases between the germline ends. CDR1 is SNHLY and CDR2 is FYNNEI in the germline V gene. There are 16 residues in the CDR3.

This clonotype has ten or more counts. The V and J genes are TRBV28 and TRBJ2-5, with 8 bases fitting TRBD2. With V trimmed by 5 bases and J by 2 bases, 7 bases remained unmatched. Germline CDR1 is MDHEN and CDR2 is SYDVKM. The CDR3 is 15 amino acids. The CDR3: CASSDPSGYQETQYF. In DNA form, the CDR3 reads TGTGCCAGCAGTGATCCTAGCGGGTATCAAGAGACCCAGTACTTC.

The chain carries TRBV12-3 or TRBV12-4 and TRBJ2-1; a weak D match, TRBD2 (5 bases). Deletions cut 6 bases from V and 0 bases from J, with 9 bases between. The CDR3 has 14 amino acids. CDR3: CASRDGGSYNEQFF. The DNA for the CDR3 is TGTGCCAGCAGAGACGGAGGCTCCTACAATGAGCAGTTCTTC.

This clonotype occurred a few times. The chain uses TRBV2 and TRBJ1-5; D might be TRBD1 (6 bases). This CDR3 is built from 14 residues. Germline V gene data show CDR1 as SNHLY and CDR2 as FYNNEI. The V and J ends lost 7 bases and 1 base respectively, with 11 bases between them. The chain's CDR3 is CASKTTGSNQPQHF. The CDR3 nucleotides are TGTGCCAGCAAAACGACAGGCAGCAATCAGCCCCAGCATTTT.

V is TRBV25-1 and J is TRBJ1-6, with D maybe TRBD1 (5 bases). The CDR3 spans 15 residues. V lost 4 bases and J lost 10, with 17 bases in between. Germline-derived CDR1 and CDR2 are MGHDK and SYGVNS. CDR3 sequence reads: CASSVTPGGESPLHF. The CDR3 coding sequence is TGTGCCAGCAGTGTAACCCCGGGGGGGGAATCACCCCTCCACTTT.

Points on this clonotype: Given a much more abundant clone one base away, this may be a read error. V gene TRBV6-1 combines with J gene TRBJ2-2, with unresolved D. Germline V gene sequence: CDR1 MNHNS, CDR2 SASEGT. The CDR3 loop spans 13 amino acids. The chain's CDR3 is CAISEMGSGELFF. As DNA, the CDR3 is TGTGCCATCAGTGAAATGGGGTCCGGGGAGCTGTTTTTT.